One sample yielded the 7 T cell receptor beta chains listed below, sequenced in a study of OX40 agonist ivuxolimab in advanced cancers. The data were produced by immunoSEQ multiplex PCR, yet TCRdb's version contains in-frame clones alone and is incomplete. The sample gives about 47,000 clones, around four fifths of which show up once; over 1.5% is in the top ten. Material: CD4+ or CD8+ T cells sorted from blood, obtained in a trial of the OX40 agonist ivuxolimab. The receptors come from an adult with an advanced solid tumor such as melanoma, head and neck, liver or kidney cancer.

The gene calls are TRBV10-2 and TRBJ2-3; 10 bases fit TRBD2. Germline V gene data show CDR1 as WSHSY and CDR2 as SAAADI. Losses at the gene ends were 4 bases for V and 0 bases for J; bases not matched to a gene: 10. This CDR3 region has 18 residues. The CDR3: CASSGGLAERRSTDTQYF. As DNA, the CDR3 is TGCGCCAGCAGTGGTGGACTAGCGGAAAGGAGGAGCACAGATACGCAGTATTTT.

This clone was seen just once. V is TRBV7-9 and J is TRBJ2-5; D possibly corresponds to TRBD2 (5 bases). The CDR3 is 18 amino acids. V was clipped by 5 bases and J by 5 bases, with 27 bases between them. Germline V gene lookup returns CDR1 SEHNR and CDR2 FQNEAQ (reference sequence). The CDR3 DNA reads as TGTGCCAGCAGCGACTCTAAGAGGGTGGTCGGGTGGTCGGAGACCCAGTACTTC. Protein product: CASSDSKRVVGWSETQYF.

This sequence joins TRBV5-4 and TRBJ2-1, with 11 bases identical to TRBD2. The CDR3 totals 15 residues. V shed 4 bases and J 4 bases; nucleotides not matched to a gene: 4. Germline V CDR1 and CDR2: SGHNT, YYREEE (reference sequence). The CDR3 sequence: CASSLGTSGYNEQFF. The CDR3 bases are TGTGCCAGCAGCCTGGGGACTAGCGGTTACAATGAGCAGTTCTTC.

V and J are TRBV19 and TRBJ2-2, with 11 bases matching TRBD1. Trimming took 5 bases from V and 5 from J; bases not matched to a gene: 7. There are 16 residues in the CDR3. CDR1 LNHDA and CDR2 SQIVND come from the germline V gene (reference sequence). CDR3 residues: CASSLRTGGSTGELFF. The CDR3 DNA follows: TGTGCCAGTAGTCTACGGACAGGGGGCTCGACCGGGGAGCTGTTTTTT.

V gene TRBV5-4 combines with J gene TRBJ1-3, with 11 bases lining up with TRBD1. The CDR3 is made up of 15 amino acids. CDR1 and CDR2 (germline): SGHNT, YYREEE (reference sequence). V gave up 3 bases and J gave up 2 bases; unmatched junction bases: 1. The CDR3 nucleotides are TGTGCCAGCAGCTCGGGACAGGGGGCTGGAAACACCATATATTTT. It specifies CASSSGQGAGNTIYF.

The rearrangement links TRBV7-9 to TRBJ2-5, with D unresolved. The CDR3 sequence is 15 residues long. Germline lookup yields CDR1 SEHNR and CDR2 FQNEAQ (reference sequence). V lost 5 bases and J lost 5, with 18 bases in between. CDR3 bases: TGTGCCAGCAGCCCGTGGGTCAACCTGGGGGAGACCCAGTACTTC. It specifies CASSPWVNLGETQYF.

Worth noting for this clone: One junction end does not reproduce the germline sequence, and a read error may be involved. This chain connects TRBV28 to TRBJ2-7, with TRBD1 identical over 9 bases. The CDR3 contains 12 residues. The germline V gene has CDR1 MDHEN and CDR2 SYDVKM. The CDR3 sequence is CASSPNPGTGLF. As DNA, the CDR3 is TGTGCCAGCAGCCCGAACCCAGGGACAGGGTTATTC.